The rows below give T cell receptor beta chains drawn from one sample of a study of Graves' ophthalmopathy and Graves' hyperthyroidism. Using its own MiXCR run on the multiplex PCR reads, TCRdb lists one record per CDR3 protein. The sample contains 350,000 to 450,000 distinct CDR3 sequences, approximately 20% of which appear only once. The specimen was peripheral blood. The source is a woman aged 18-29 years with Graves' ophthalmopathy. Each CDR3 is given with its conserved first and last residue. A D gene is named only where the DNA matches it firmly. The size of a clone is reported for some rows only, either as once, few or many, or as a class for expanded clones.

V gene: TRBV5-6
J gene: TRBJ1-2
D gene: TRBD1
clone size: -
CDR3 protein: CASSLPRGGNGYTF
CDR3 DNA: TGTGCCAGCAGCTTGCCCAGGGGGGGAAATGGCTACACCTTC

V gene: TRBV30
J gene: TRBJ2-5
D gene: -
clone size: many
CDR3 protein: CAWSVGHPQETQYF
CDR3 DNA: TGTGCCTGGAGTGTTGGGCACCCCCAAGAGACCCAGTACTTC

V gene: TRBV20-1
J gene: TRBJ1-5
D gene: -
clone size: many
CDR3 protein: CSAHPGSGSNQPQHF
CDR3 DNA: TGCAGTGCCCATCCTGGATCGGGTAGCAATCAGCCCCAGCATTTT

V gene: TRBV20-1
J gene: TRBJ2-7
D gene: TRBD1
clone size: -
CDR3 protein: CSAAAGTGASYEQYF
CDR3 DNA: TGCAGTGCTGCCGCCGGGACAGGGGCATCCTACGAGCAGTACTTC

V gene: TRBV28
J gene: TRBJ1-5
D gene: -
clone size: many
CDR3 protein: CASSLGGFSNQPQHF
CDR3 DNA: TGTGCCAGCAGTTTAGGGGGGTTTAGCAATCAGCCCCAGCATTTT

V gene: TRBV4-3
J gene: TRBJ2-7
D gene: -
clone size: many
CDR3 protein: CASSQGVRTYEQYF
CDR3 DNA: TGCGCCAGCAGCCAAGGTGTTAGGACCTACGAGCAGTACTTC

V gene: TRBV7-8
J gene: TRBJ2-2
D gene: TRBD2
clone size: -
CDR3 protein: CASSLGSGMSGELFF
CDR3 DNA: TGTGCCAGCAGCTTAGGTAGCGGGATGAGCGGGGAGCTGTTTTTT

V gene: TRBV7-1
J gene: TRBJ2-7
D gene: -
clone size: many
CDR3 protein: CASSSLFRLGVPLQFYEQYF
CDR3 DNA: TGTGCCAGCAGCTCTTTATTCCGACTGGGCGTCCCTCTCCAATTCTACGAGCAGTACTTC

V gene: TRBV12-3/TRBV12-4
J gene: TRBJ1-2
D gene: -
clone size: -
CDR3 protein: CASSPPSGGGYTF
CDR3 DNA: TGTGCCAGCAGCCCACCGAGCGGGGGGGGCTACACCTTC

V gene: TRBV4-1
J gene: TRBJ2-2
D gene: TRBD1
clone size: -
CDR3 protein: CASSRNRGRTGELFF
CDR3 DNA: TGCGCCAGCAGCAGAAACAGGGGTAGGACCGGGGAGCTGTTTTTT

V gene: TRBV7-2
J gene: TRBJ1-1
D gene: -
clone size: many
CDR3 protein: CASSPQGRSEAFF
CDR3 DNA: TGTGCCAGCAGCCCTCAAGGGAGGTCTGAAGCTTTCTTT

V gene: TRBV27
J gene: TRBJ1-1
D gene: -
clone size: many
CDR3 protein: CASSLSYRLGPEAFF
CDR3 DNA: TGTGCCAGCAGTTTATCTTATCGGCTGGGGCCCGAAGCTTTCTTT

V gene: TRBV19
J gene: TRBJ1-1
D gene: -
clone size: few
CDR3 protein: CASTKRLSHHTEAFF
CDR3 DNA: TGTGCCAGTACCAAACGTCTCAGTCACCATACGGAAGCTTTCTTT

V gene: TRBV6-2/TRBV6-3
J gene: TRBJ1-1
D gene: -
clone size: many
CDR3 protein: CASSWQWQGNEAFF
CDR3 DNA: TGTGCCAGCAGTTGGCAGTGGCAGGGAAATGAAGCTTTCTTT

V gene: TRBV19
J gene: TRBJ2-7
D gene: -
clone size: few
CDR3 protein: CASRRGNYEQYF
CDR3 DNA: TGTGCCAGTCGGCGGGGAAACTACGAGCAGTACTTC

V gene: TRBV19
J gene: TRBJ1-5
D gene: TRBD1
clone size: many
CDR3 protein: CATSLGGQANQPQHF
CDR3 DNA: TGTGCCACCTCGTTGGGAGGACAGGCCAATCAGCCCCAGCATTTT

V gene: TRBV28
J gene: TRBJ1-2
D gene: -
clone size: many
CDR3 protein: CASSLQVPYGYTF
CDR3 DNA: TGTGCCAGCAGCCTACAGGTCCCCTATGGCTACACCTTC

V gene: TRBV12-3/TRBV12-4
J gene: TRBJ2-2
D gene: TRBD2
clone size: many
CDR3 protein: CASSPSGSNTGELFF
CDR3 DNA: TGTGCCAGCAGTCCTAGCGGCTCGAACACCGGGGAGCTGTTTTTT

V gene: TRBV6-2/TRBV6-3
J gene: TRBJ2-7
D gene: TRBD1
clone size: many
CDR3 protein: CASTKGQGILGEQYF
CDR3 DNA: TGTGCCAGCACCAAGGGACAGGGGATTCTTGGCGAGCAGTACTTC

V gene: TRBV6-1
J gene: TRBJ2-7
D gene: TRBD1
clone size: many
CDR3 protein: CASSEGTGGVSRYEQYF
CDR3 DNA: TGTGCCAGCAGTGAAGGGACAGGGGGCGTAAGTAGGTACGAGCAGTACTTC

V gene: TRBV19
J gene: TRBJ2-5
D gene: -
clone size: -
CDR3 protein: CASSITASETQYF
CDR3 DNA: TGTGCCAGTAGTATAACGGCGTCCGAGACCCAGTACTTC

V gene: TRBV10-3
J gene: TRBJ2-7
D gene: -
clone size: many
CDR3 protein: CAIRENDASAGVYEQYF
CDR3 DNA: TGTGCCATCAGGGAAAACGACGCTAGCGCTGGGGTTTACGAGCAGTACTTC